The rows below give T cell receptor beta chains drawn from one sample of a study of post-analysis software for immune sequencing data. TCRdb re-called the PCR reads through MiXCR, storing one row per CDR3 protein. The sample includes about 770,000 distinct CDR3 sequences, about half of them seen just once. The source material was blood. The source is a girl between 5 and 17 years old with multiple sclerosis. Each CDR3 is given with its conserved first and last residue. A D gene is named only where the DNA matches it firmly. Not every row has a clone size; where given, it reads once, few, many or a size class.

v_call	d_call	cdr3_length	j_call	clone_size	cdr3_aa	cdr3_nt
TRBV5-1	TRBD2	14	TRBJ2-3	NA	CASRTSGTADTQYF	TGCGCCAGCAGGACTAGCGGGACCGCAGATACGCAGTATTTT
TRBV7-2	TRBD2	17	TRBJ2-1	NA	CASSLVLAGGRTFEQFF	TGTGCCAGCAGCTTAGTTCTAGCGGGAGGGAGGACGTTTGAGCAGTTCTTC
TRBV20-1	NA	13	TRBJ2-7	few	CSAIPGGSYEQYF	TGCAGTGCTATCCCAGGTGGGAGCTACGAGCAGTACTTC
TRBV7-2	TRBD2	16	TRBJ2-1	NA	CASSLVLAGGPRAQFF	TGTGCCAGCAGCTTAGTTCTAGCGGGAGGGCCGCGGGCGCAGTTCTTC
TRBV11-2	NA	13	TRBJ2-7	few	CASSLSGVREQYF	TGTGCCAGCAGCTTATCGGGAGTGAGGGAGCAGTACTTC
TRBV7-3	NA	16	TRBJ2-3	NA	CASSLAVTGPTDTQYF	TGTGCCAGCAGCTTAGCTGTGACGGGCCCCACAGATACGCAGTATTTT
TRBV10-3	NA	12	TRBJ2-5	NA	CALGTPGETQYF	TGTGCCCTCGGGACTCCCGGGGAGACCCAGTACTTC
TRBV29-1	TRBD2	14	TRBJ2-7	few	CSVSGTSGAYEQYF	TGCAGCGTTTCCGGGACTAGCGGAGCCTACGAGCAGTACTTC
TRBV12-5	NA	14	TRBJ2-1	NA	CASSYESSYNEQFF	TGTGCTAGCTCGTACGAGAGCTCCTACAATGAGCAGTTCTTC
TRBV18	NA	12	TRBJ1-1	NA	CASSPDSPEAFF	TGTGCCAGCTCACCGGACAGTCCTGAAGCTTTCTTT
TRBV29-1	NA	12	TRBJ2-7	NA	CSVGDWTYEQYF	TGCAGCGTTGGGGACTGGACTTACGAGCAGTACTTC
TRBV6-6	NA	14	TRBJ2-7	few	CASSYRQATYEQYF	TGTGCCAGCAGTTACCGACAGGCGACCTACGAGCAGTACTTC
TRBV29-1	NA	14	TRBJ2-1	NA	CSVESAEGYNEQFF	TGCAGCGTTGAATCAGCGGAGGGATACAATGAGCAGTTCTTC
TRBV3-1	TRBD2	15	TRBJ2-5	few	CASYDWTSSQETQYF	TGTGCCAGCTATGATTGGACTAGCAGCCAAGAGACCCAGTACTTC
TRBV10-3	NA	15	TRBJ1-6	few	CAISDLQGTNSPLHF	TGTGCCATCAGTGATTTACAGGGAACTAATTCACCCCTCCACTTT
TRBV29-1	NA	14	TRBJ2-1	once	CSVDTGRSYNEQFF	TGCAGCGTTGATACTGGTCGCTCCTACAATGAGCAGTTCTTC
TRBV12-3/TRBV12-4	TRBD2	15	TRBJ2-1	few	CASSRRTSGNNEQFF	TGTGCCAGCAGTCGGAGGACTAGCGGGAACAATGAGCAGTTCTTC
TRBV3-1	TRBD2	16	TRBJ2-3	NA	CASSQALGGRGYTQYF	TGTGCCAGCAGCCAAGCCCTGGGAGGGAGAGGATATACGCAGTATTTT
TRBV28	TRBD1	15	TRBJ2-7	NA	CASSRQGQGRIEQYF	TGTGCCAGCAGTCGCCAGGGACAGGGTCGTATAGAGCAGTACTTC
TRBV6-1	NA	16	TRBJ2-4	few	CASSEVKGNPPVGQYF	TGTGCCAGCAGTGAAGTTAAGGGGAACCCTCCGGTTGGGCAGTACTTC
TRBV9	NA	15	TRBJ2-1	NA	CASSVAGGDGNEQFF	TGTGCCAGCAGCGTAGCGGGCGGAGATGGCAATGAGCAGTTCTTC
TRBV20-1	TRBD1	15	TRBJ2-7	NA	CSAKPGTGGSYEQYF	TGCAGTGCTAAACCCGGGACAGGGGGCTCCTACGAGCAGTACTTC
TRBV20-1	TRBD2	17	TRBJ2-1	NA	CSALPSGSGRFIGEQFF	TGCAGTGCTTTACCCTCAGGGAGCGGGAGGTTTATCGGCGAGCAGTTCTTC
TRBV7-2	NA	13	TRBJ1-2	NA	CASSRGFLYGYTF	TGTGCCAGCAGCCGGGGATTTCTCTATGGCTACACCTTC
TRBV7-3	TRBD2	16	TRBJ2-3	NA	CASSLTGTRSTDTQYF	TGTGCCAGCAGCTTAACGGGGACTAGGAGCACAGATACGCAGTATTTT
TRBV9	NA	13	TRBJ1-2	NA	CASGWTEEVGYTF	TGTGCCAGCGGCTGGACGGAGGAGGTCGGCTACACCTTC
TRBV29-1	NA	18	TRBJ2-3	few	CSAWGPQGADSYTDTQYF	TGCAGCGCCTGGGGGCCTCAAGGAGCGGATTCCTACACAGATACGCAGTATTTT
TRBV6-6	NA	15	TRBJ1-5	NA	CASSYLVGGSRPQHF	TGTGCCAGCAGCTACCTTGTTGGAGGATCACGGCCCCAGCATTTT
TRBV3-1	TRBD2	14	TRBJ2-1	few	CASSQEPGTSGQFF	TGTGCCAGCAGCCAAGAGCCTGGGACTAGCGGGCAGTTCTTC
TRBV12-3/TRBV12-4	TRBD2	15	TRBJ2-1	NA	CASSYTSGTYNEQFF	TGTGCCAGCAGTTATACTAGCGGGACCTACAATGAGCAGTTCTTC
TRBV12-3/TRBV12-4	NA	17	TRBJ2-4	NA	CASSLSSRGSAKNIQYF	TGTGCCAGCAGTTTAAGTTCCAGGGGTTCTGCCAAAAACATTCAGTACTTC
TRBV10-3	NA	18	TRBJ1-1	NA	CAISDPSSPGAGEAEAFF	TGTGCCATCAGTGATCCTTCCTCCCCAGGGGCAGGGGAAGCTGAAGCTTTCTTT
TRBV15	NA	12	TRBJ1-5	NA	CATSRVGEPQHF	TGTGCCACCAGCAGAGTGGGGGAGCCCCAGCATTTT